A single sample gave rise to the 21 T cell receptor beta chains below, sequenced in a study of blood T cell repertoires in COVID-19. Clones were sequenced by immunoSEQ multiplex PCR, and TCRdb holds only the in-frame ones, with some missing. Here the sample spans approximately 220,000 clones, 80% to 90% being singletons. Sequencing was carried out using PBMCs or T cells enriched from blood (not recorded which). These receptor sequences come from a woman aged 18 to 35 in a cohort exposed to, infected with or recovered from COVID-19 (not recorded which).

The gene calls are TRBV6-4 and TRBJ1-1, with 7 bases matching TRBD1. CDR1 MRHNA and CDR2 SNTAGT come from the germline V gene. The CDR3 length is 13 residues. With V trimmed by 7 bases and J by 8 bases, 10 bases remained unmatched. CDR3 region: CASTGTVGGEAFF. In DNA, the CDR3 is TGTGCCAGCACTGGGACAGTTGGGGGAGAAGCTTTCTTT.

This chain links TRBV7-3 with TRBJ2-7; 12 positions agree with TRBD2. From germline, CDR1 is SGHTA and CDR2 FQGTGA. This CDR3 has 15 amino acids. Germline trimming cut 5 bases from V and 3 bases from J; bases unmatched to any gene: 5. The DNA of the CDR3 is TGTGCCAGCAGCCTGACTAGCGGGGGAGTCTACGAGCAGTACTTC. Its translation is CASSLTSGGVYEQYF.

The chain combines TRBV6-2 or TRBV6-3 with TRBJ2-7; D call uncertain. V was pared by 2 bases and J by 1 base, with 9 bases between. The germline gives CDR1 MNHEY, CDR2 SVGEGT. This CDR3 contains 14 residues. The CDR3 region is CASSYEAKSYEQYF. The CDR3 DNA follows: TGTGCCAGCAGTTACGAAGCAAAATCCTACGAGCAGTACTTC.

The chain combines TRBV5-1 with TRBJ1-2; 12 positions match TRBD1. The germline CDR1 and CDR2 sequences are SGHRS and YFSETQ. CDR3 length equals 16 residues. With 3 bases clipped from V and 6 bases from J, the junction kept 9 bases outside the gene matches. The CDR3, as DNA: TGCGCCAGCAGCTACGGGACAGGGGGCAGAAGAGATGGCTACACCTTC. Translation gives CASSYGTGGRRDGYTF.

This sequence joins TRBV19 and TRBJ2-7; 7 nucleotides align to TRBD1. The CDR3 length is 15 residues. Germline V CDR1 and CDR2: LNHDA, SQIVND (reference sequence). The V gene end was trimmed by 5 bases and the J gene end by 6 bases; junction bases not matched to a gene: 13. This CDR3 is CASSLTGSLRREQYF. As DNA, the CDR3 is TGTGCCAGTAGTTTGACAGGGTCACTCCGGCGCGAGCAGTACTTC.

The J gene is TRBJ1-6, the V gene TRBV28; 10 positions match TRBD1. Trimming took 6 bases from V and 9 from J; bases not matched to a gene: 8. Germline CDR1 is MDHEN and CDR2 is SYDVKM. This CDR3 region has 15 residues. The CDR3 loop reads CASRQTTGGSSPLHF. The CDR3 nucleotides read TGTGCCAGCAGGCAAACGACAGGGGGCAGTTCACCCCTCCACTTT.

The rearrangement joins TRBV3-1 (or the pseudogene TRBV3-2) to TRBJ1-5; 9 bases align to TRBD1. Germline values: CDR1 LGHDT, CDR2 YNNKEL (reference sequence). CDR3 size: 14 residues. The junction had 5 bases not matched to a gene; V was cut back by 4 bases and J by 7 bases. CDR3 sequence reads: CASSLRQGVQPQHF. In DNA form, the CDR3 reads TGTGCCAGCAGCCTCAGACAGGGGGTACAGCCCCAGCATTTT.

V usage is TRBV5-1 and J usage is TRBJ2-5, with 7 bases identical to TRBD2. Germline CDR1 is SGHRS and CDR2 is YFSETQ. The CDR3 contains 15 residues. J was trimmed by 5 bases and V by 4 bases; bases with no gene match: 11. CDR3 nucleotides: TGCGCCAGCAGCACCGGTCGACTAGCAGGGGAGACCCAGTACTTC. Translating gives CASSTGRLAGETQYF.

The chain employs TRBV28 and TRBJ1-5; 7 bases are shared with TRBD1. J was trimmed by 4 bases and V by 8 bases; bases with no gene match: 2. The CDR3 length is 12 residues. CDR1 and CDR2 (germline): MDHEN, SYDVKM. The CDR3 region has the DNA TGTGCCAGCGGGACAGAAAATCAGCCCCAGCATTTT. It specifies CASGTENQPQHF.

This clone was counted once. V and J are TRBV2 and TRBJ1-1; TRBD1 agrees at 7 bases. The junction had 13 bases not matched to a gene; V was cut back by 5 bases and J by 4 bases. Germline values: CDR1 SNHLY, CDR2 FYNNEI. This CDR3 is 16 amino acids long. Written as DNA, the CDR3 is TGTGCCAGCAGTTACACAGGGGAAAGGAGAGTCACTGAAGCTTTCTTT. This translates into CASSYTGERRVTEAFF.

This clone was counted a single time. The CDR3 is CASSVTGGTNTGELFF. In DNA form, the CDR3 reads TGTGCCAGCAGCGTCACGGGCGGGACGAACACCGGGGAGCTGTTTTTT. The genes are TRBV9 and TRBJ2-2; D is perhaps TRBD2 (6 bases). The CDR3 totals 16 residues. The V and J ends lost 2 bases and 0 bases respectively, with 11 bases between them. Germline CDR1 and CDR2: SGDLS and YYNGEE.

The gene calls are TRBV18 and TRBJ1-3, with 10 bases lining up with TRBD1. The junction had 5 bases not matched to a gene; V was cut back by 6 bases and J by 0 bases. CDR3 size: 16 residues. Per the germline V gene, CDR1 is KGHSH and CDR2 is LQKENI. The CDR3 here is CASSRDRGSSGNTIYF. CDR3 nucleotides: TGTGCCAGCTCGCGGGACAGGGGTTCCTCTGGAAACACCATATATTTT.

The V gene is TRBV4-1, the J gene TRBJ1-2, with 7 bases aligning to TRBD1. V lost 0 bases, J lost 2 bases, and 9 bases stayed unmatched. From germline, CDR1 is MGHRA and CDR2 YSYEKL. The CDR3 loop spans 17 amino acids. DNA of the CDR3: TGCGCCAGCAGCCAAGATGTAAGGGGGCTCACAAACTATGGCTACACCTTC. Translating gives CASSQDVRGLTNYGYTF.

This chain uses TRBV28 with TRBJ2-3; perhaps TRBD2 as D (7 bases). Germline V gene sequence: CDR1 MDHEN, CDR2 SYDVKM. The V end lost 3 bases, the J end lost 9 bases, and 10 bases lay between the germline ends. The CDR3 is made up of 12 amino acids. CDR3 protein: CASSFRGGTQYF. The CDR3 DNA reads as TGTGCCAGCAGTTTTAGGGGGGGAACGCAGTATTTT.

The genes are TRBV6-5 and TRBJ2-7, with TRBD1 identical over 9 bases. The CDR3 is 14 residues long. Germline CDR1 and CDR2: MNHEY and SVGAGI. With 9 bases clipped from V and 3 bases from J, the junction kept 9 bases outside the gene matches. The CDR3 region is CARTTGQGIYEQYF. DNA for the CDR3: TGTGCCAGGACAACGGGACAGGGTATCTACGAGCAGTACTTC.

CDR3 nucleotide sequence: TGTGCCAGCAGTTTAACGACAGGGTTCCCGAACACTGAAGCTTTCTTT. The encoded protein is CASSLTTGFPNTEAFF. The chain employs TRBV27 and TRBJ1-1, with 7 positions matching TRBD1. CDR3 size: 16 residues. Germline lookup yields CDR1 MNHEY and CDR2 SMNVEV (reference sequence). V dropped 2 bases and J dropped 1; count of bases not matched to a gene: 7.

This chain joins TRBV5-5 and TRBJ1-5; D not certain. V was shortened by 1 base and J by 0 bases, with 11 bases between the two germline ends. The CDR3 runs 16 residues. The germline CDR1 and CDR2 sequences are SGHKS and YYEKEE (reference sequence). As DNA, the CDR3 is TGTGCCAGCAGCTTGCCACAGACAAATAGCAATCAGCCCCAGCATTTT. Translated, it gives CASSLPQTNSNQPQHF.

CDR3 nucleotide sequence: TGTGCCTGGAGTGTCGGAGGGAGGGAGACCCAGTACTTC. Its translation: CAWSVGGRETQYF. The chain links TRBV30 to TRBJ2-5, with a possible D match to TRBD2 (6 bases). Per the germline V gene, CDR1 is GTSNPN and CDR2 is SVGIG (reference sequence). V lost 0 bases and J 5 bases, leaving 10 bases between the germline ends. CDR3 length: 13 residues.

CDR3 nucleotides: TGTGCCAGCAGCCACCCTCAGGAGGGTACTGAAGCTTTCTTT. Translating it yields CASSHPQEGTEAFF. The chain joins TRBV3-1 (or the pseudogene TRBV3-2) to TRBJ1-1; D gene ambiguous. The CDR3 runs 14 residues. With 3 bases removed from V and 5 bases from J, the gap between germline ends came to 13 bases. The germline V gene has CDR1 LGHDT and CDR2 YNNKEL (reference sequence).

The chain uses TRBV30 and TRBJ2-7; D not certain. The CDR3 has 11 amino acids. Germline CDR1 reads GTSNPN; CDR2 reads SVGIG (reference sequence). Trimming took 5 bases from V and 4 from J, leaving 9 bases between them. CDR3 in amino acids: CAWSLSYEQYF. The CDR3 DNA is TGTGCCTGGTCTCTAAGTTACGAGCAGTACTTC.

The V gene is TRBV24-1, the J gene TRBJ2-1; D is perhaps TRBD1 (5 bases). This CDR3 spans 15 amino acids. V lost 5 bases and J lost 1, with 11 bases in between. Per the germline V gene, CDR1 is KGHDR and CDR2 is SFDVKD. For the CDR3, the DNA is TGTGCCACCAGTGGCAGGGAATTATCCTACAATGAGCAGTTCTTC. Translating it yields CATSGRELSYNEQFF.